The present T cell receptor (beta chain) was sequenced within a study of blood T cell repertoires in COVID-19. Looking at the study overall: The United States, Italy and Spain supplied acute and convalescent COVID-19 samples. T cells, B-cell-depleted T cells, or PBMCs supplied cDNA or gDNA.

CDR3 length equals 14 residues. Germline CDR1 reads SEHNR; CDR2 reads FQNEAQ (reference sequence). Trimming pared 0 bases from V and 2 bases from J, leaving 7 bases between. Seattle patients were enrolled while actively infected and followed longitudinally. Authors' processing steps: Cell counts per sample came from amplifying reference gene primers. Clones were read by immunoSEQ multiplex PCR, and TCRdb kept only the in-frame ones, dropping some. V and J calls and clone size are those listed in that table; D and trimming were worked out from the DNA. The data contain approximately 290,000 clones, just under 90% of them singletons. The sample holds one count of this clone.

This TCR was recovered from a woman aged 30 to 39 with COVID-19, enrolled during active disease. What was sequenced was peripheral blood. The chain carries TRBV7-9 and TRBJ1-2; no reliable D call. Here the CDR3 reads CASSLASGNYGYTF. The CDR3, as DNA: TGTGCCAGCAGCTTAGCGTCGGGGAACTATGGCTACACCTTC.